This T cell receptor (beta chain) was identified in a study of vaccination and CD4 T cells after COVID-19. Study information: Overlapping peptides of the spike proteins of SARS-CoV-2, HCoV-NL63, HCoV-OC43 and HCoV-229E were used for cell stimulation. Overall study findings and caveats: From a median of about 20 to 40, SARS-CoV-2-reactive clonotypes increased, though not significantly. For convalescent patients, 304 of the 307 vaccine-specific clones analyzed were classified as spike mono-reactive.

Sequenced with the Oncomine TCR Beta short-read assay was DNA taken from cultured CD4+ T cells. TCRdb re-called the PCR reads with MiXCR, one entry per CDR3 protein. The data show about 10,000 distinct CDR3 sequences, with 22% seen just once and approximately 13% held by the top ten. Treatment defined: roughly 10-day PBMC culture with coronavirus spike peptide pools or control peptides (ViraFEST assay). ViraFEST used peptide pools to expand antigen-specific T cells, then sequenced TCRs. Worth noting for this clonotype: Its antigen is unknown.

The CDR3 has 15 residues. Deletions cut 1 base from V and 5 bases from J, with 17 bases between. Germline assignment: CDR1 DFQATT and CDR2 SNEGSKA (reference sequence). The sample consisted of CD4+ T cells from blood, cultured in vitro, taken after SARS-CoV-2 vaccination. V and J are TRBV20-1 and TRBJ2-5, with D possibly matching TRBD1 (6 bases). This TCR was sampled from a human donor who had recovered from COVID-19. The CDR3 sequence: CSARAPTGMTETQYF. CDR3 nucleotides: TGCAGTGCTAGAGCCCCGACAGGTATGACGGAGACCCAGTACTTC.